This T cell receptor beta chain was identified during a study of blood T cell repertoires in COVID-19 (TCRdb year 2020). About the investigation overall: Samples from collaborators originated in the United States, Italy and Spain and spanned both the acute and convalescent phases of COVID-19. The prospective study material was composed of cDNA or gDNA derived from T cells, B-cell-depleted T cells, or PBMCs. The dataset comprised deeply sampled blood TCRbeta repertoires from subjects exposed to, actively infected with, or recovered from COVID-19. The repertoires were released in a freely available public database intended as a resource for research on the immune response to SARS-CoV-2. Samples came from the ongoing ImmuneRACE study (first 160 participants) plus 1,254 subjects from 6 global collaborators. Sample metadata almost always included a de-identified subject ID, COVID-19 status, age in years and sex. Where HLA class I and class II types were available, the types were taken from metadata supplied by the sample provider, not from assay-based typing. Study-level results and caveats: The amount of clinical and demographic metadata varied by source and participant and was provided uncurated.

CDR1 and CDR2, per the germline V gene, are SGHTA and FQGNSA. V lost 4 bases and J lost 4 bases, and the count of bases not matched to a germline gene is 7. Measured from the cysteine to the phenylalanine, the CDR3 is 15 residues long. Here the CDR3 DNA is all that survives: 45 bases in frame from base 1. Note on this clone: There is no known antigen for this receptor. Per-base quality was not reported, and no clone a single base away is much larger than it.

The immunoSEQ Assay, a bias-controlled multiplex PCR, was used to amplify TCRbeta CDR3 regions from genomic DNA. As for the authors' bioinformatics: The number of nucleated cells in each sample was estimated by amplification of reference gene primers within the assay. To quantify the absolute abundance of each unique TCRbeta CDR3 rearrangement, sequence reads were collapsed and filtered. For each sample, productive Simpson clonality was calculated by taking the square root of Simpson's diversity index across productive rearrangements. TCRdb took this table from immuneACCESS and kept in-frame rearrangements with V and J called. Such tables lack part of the clones; where checked against another copy, unresolved V genes explain under half of the gap, and the rest is unexplained. The V and J calls and clone size are taken from that table; D and trimming were inferred from the DNA. The sample table shows around 200,000 clones, and roughly 89% are seen once. The ten largest clones represent roughly 6.7% of the sample.

Collaborating institutions collected whole blood in K2EDTA tubes following their own protocols. For TCRbeta analysis, collaborator samples were shipped as frozen whole blood, as isolated PBMCs, or as DNA extracted from either sample type. Sequenced material: peripheral blood. The TCR comes from a man in his forties or fifties with acute or convalescent COVID-19. In this chain, TRBV7-2 is recombined with TRBJ2-7; 10 junctional bases match TRBD1. The nucleotide sequence reads TGTGCCAGCAGCTCCGACAGGGGGCGCTTGTACGAGCAGTACTTC. It codes for CASSSDRGRLYEQYF.